These 18 T cell receptor beta chains were all obtained from the same sample, sequenced in a study of OX40 agonist ivuxolimab in advanced cancers. TCRdb's table, derived via immunoSEQ multiplex PCR, lists solely in-frame clones and lacks some. The sample holds over 55,000 clones; about 82% are singletons and the top ten take 1.9%. Here the sequenced sample was CD4+ or CD8+ T cells sorted from blood, taken in a trial of the OX40 agonist ivuxolimab. These receptors were taken from an adult with an advanced solid tumor such as melanoma, head and neck, liver or kidney cancer.

This sequence joins TRBV11-3 and TRBJ2-3, with TRBD2 matching over 7 bases. The V gene end was trimmed by 3 bases and the J gene end by 3 bases; junction bases not matched to a gene: 3. The CDR3 consists of 14 residues. The germline gives CDR1 SGHNT, CDR2 YENEEA. CDR3 in amino acids: CASSLLADTDTQYF. The DNA of the CDR3 is TGTGCCAGCAGCTTGCTAGCGGATACAGATACGCAGTATTTT. The full variable domain, in which reference TRBV11-3 and TRBJ2-3 provide the parts outside the CDR3, is EAGVVQSPRYKIIEKKQPVAFWCNPISGHNTLYWYLQNLGQGPELLIRYENEEAVDDSQLPKDRFSAERLKGVDSTLKIQPAELGDSAVYLCASSLLADTDTQYFGPGTRLTVL.

The chain joins TRBV6-5 to TRBJ1-3; a possible D gene is TRBD1 (5 bases). V lost 2 bases and J lost 2, with 7 bases in between. This CDR3 contains 14 residues. Germline V gene sequence: CDR1 MNHEY, CDR2 SVGAGI. The CDR3 DNA is TGTGCCAGCAGTTACGGGGCAACTGGAAACACCATATATTTT. It codes for CASSYGATGNTIYF.

The chain links TRBV25-1 to TRBJ2-7; D gene ambiguous. V was cut by 4 bases and J by 0 bases, with 7 bases left in between. This CDR3 contains 13 residues. The germline V gene has CDR1 MGHDK and CDR2 SYGVNS. The CDR3 loop is CASSVAGSYEQYF. CDR3 DNA: TGTGCCAGCAGTGTTGCAGGCTCCTACGAGCAGTACTTC.

About this clone itself: Other DNA variants within this sample encode the same CDR3. The chain carries TRBV30 and TRBJ1-1, with D possibly being TRBD1 (5 bases). V was shortened by 0 bases and J by 0 bases, with 5 bases between the two germline ends. The CDR3 sequence is 13 residues long. Germline assignment: CDR1 GTSNPN and CDR2 SVGIG (reference sequence). The CDR3 DNA reads as TGTGCCTGGAGTGTAGGGGTGAACACTGAAGCTTTCTTT. Translating gives CAWSVGVNTEAFF.

The chain employs TRBV11-2 and TRBJ2-3; no clear D gene. The CDR3 extends over 13 amino acids. Germline lookup yields CDR1 SGHAT and CDR2 FQNNGV. The germline V and J ends were trimmed by 5 bases and 2 bases, with 8 bases remaining between them. For the CDR3, the DNA is TGTGCCAGCAGCAACGGCCCCACAGATACGCAGTATTTT. It yields the protein CASSNGPTDTQYF.

The J gene is TRBJ2-1, the V gene TRBV10-3; weak D call: TRBD2 (6 bases). Trimming shortened V by 3 bases and J by 6 bases, and 15 bases separated the two germline ends. CDR3 length: 15 residues. Germline V gene data show CDR1 as ENHRY and CDR2 as SYGVKD. The CDR3 DNA follows: TGTGCCATCAGTGAAGGGCAGCTCGGGGGCAATGAGCAGTTCTTC. This translates into CAISEGQLGGNEQFF.

The chain recombines TRBV6-4 with TRBJ2-1, with TRBD2 matching 12 bases. Per germline, CDR1 MRHNA and CDR2 SNTAGT. The CDR3 extends over 17 amino acids. Trimming at V came to 7 bases and at J to 0 bases, leaving 7 bases not matched to a gene. CDR3 nucleotide sequence: TGTGCCAGCACCGGGACTAGCGGGCCGACCTCCTACAATGAGCAGTTCTTC. Translating it yields CASTGTSGPTSYNEQFF.

The chain couples TRBV29-1 to TRBJ2-5; 7 nucleotides agree with TRBD1. The DNA end favors TRBJ2-7, so the J call may be wrong. Germline V gene sequence: CDR1 SQVTM, CDR2 ANQGSEA. CDR3 size: 13 residues. The CDR3 sequence is CSVVWDSLYEQYF. CDR3 bases: TGCAGCGTTGTGTGGGACAGTCTCTACGAGCAGTACTTC.

V usage is TRBV7-9 and J usage is TRBJ2-2; 10 nucleotides match TRBD2. CDR1 and CDR2 from the germline V gene are SEHNR and FQNEAQ (reference sequence). This CDR3 contains 16 residues. With 5 bases clipped from V and 3 bases from J, the junction kept 6 bases outside the gene matches. The CDR3 reads CASSPASGRDTGELFF. For the CDR3, the DNA is TGTGCCAGCAGCCCTGCTAGCGGGAGAGACACCGGGGAGCTGTTTTTT.

This clone has just one count. The genes are TRBV6-5 and TRBJ2-1, with a possible D match to TRBD2 (5 bases). Germline V gene data show CDR1 as MNHEY and CDR2 as SVGAGI. V gave up 0 bases and J gave up 6 bases, with 12 bases separating them. The CDR3 is made up of 15 amino acids. The CDR3 spells CASSYSSPTSNEQFF. The CDR3 region has the DNA TGTGCCAGCAGTTACTCCTCACCCACTAGCAATGAGCAGTTCTTC.

This chain uses TRBV5-6 with TRBJ1-2, with 9 bases matching TRBD1. This CDR3 has 15 amino acids. The V gene end was trimmed by 4 bases and the J gene end by 6 bases; junction bases not matched to a gene: 10. Germline loops: CDR1 SGHDT, CDR2 YYEEEE. The DNA of the CDR3 is TGTGCCAGCAGCCTGTGGGACAGGGAGTCGAATGGCTACACCTTC. Translating it yields CASSLWDRESNGYTF.

The chain carries TRBV7-3 and TRBJ1-1; unclear D gene. The CDR3 runs 13 residues. V dropped 3 bases and J dropped 4 bases, with 9 bases sitting between them. Germline V gene sequence: CDR1 SGHTA, CDR2 FQGTGA. The CDR3 here is CASSFSGITEAFF. CDR3 nucleotide sequence: TGTGCCAGCAGCTTTTCCGGGATCACTGAAGCTTTCTTT.

The chain joins TRBV6-1 to TRBJ1-4; D is perhaps TRBD1 (5 bases). CDR3 length: 16 amino acids. Deletions cut 1 base from V and 10 bases from J, with 19 bases between. The germline V gene has CDR1 MNHNS and CDR2 SASEGT. CDR3 sequence reads: CASSEGGPLSRGKLFF. CDR3 DNA: TGTGCCAGCAGTGAAGGGGGACCTTTGAGCAGAGGAAAACTGTTTTTT.

This clone was seen a few times. The rearrangement uses TRBV5-4 and TRBJ1-3, with D tentatively TRBD1 (5 bases). Per germline, CDR1 SGHNT and CDR2 YYREEE (reference sequence). The CDR3 spans 14 residues. V lost 2 bases and J lost 4, with 10 bases in between. The CDR3 region has the DNA TGTGCCAGCAGCTTAGGAGGGGTCGGAAACACCATATATTTT. Its translation is CASSLGGVGNTIYF.

The V call is TRBV11-3, the J call TRBJ2-1, with D hard to call. The germline CDR1 and CDR2 sequences are SGHNT and YENEEA. V was trimmed by 5 bases and J by 5 bases, leaving 7 bases between them. The CDR3 runs 12 residues. CDR3 nucleotide sequence: TGTGCCAGCAGCCCCAGAAACAATGAGCAGTTCTTC. Translation: CASSPRNNEQFF.

The chain is built from TRBV14 and TRBJ1-1; D perhaps matches TRBD1 (5 bases). Trimming left V 3 bases short and J 1 base short, with 15 bases between. From germline, CDR1 is SGHDN and CDR2 FVKESK. There are 16 residues in the CDR3. The CDR3 sequence: CASSQPPGTANTEAFF. The DNA for the CDR3 is TGTGCCAGCAGCCAGCCCCCCGGGACTGCGAACACTGAAGCTTTCTTT.

This chain connects TRBV28 to TRBJ2-3; 8 nucleotides match TRBD2. The germline V gene encodes CDR1 MDHEN and CDR2 SYDVKM. After removal of 3 bases from V and 1 base from J, the junction contained 3 bases not matched to a gene. CDR3 length: 15 residues. The CDR3 DNA reads TGTGCCAGCAGTTTGGGGACTAGGGGCACAGATACGCAGTATTTT. Translation: CASSLGTRGTDTQYF.

This clone was counted only a few times. DNA of the CDR3: TGTGCCAGCAGCACCTACAACACAGATACGCAGTATTTT. Its translation: CASSTYNTDTQYF. This chain uses TRBV7-3 with TRBJ2-3, with D uncertain. V lost 5 bases to trimming and J lost 2 bases, with 8 bases between them. The CDR3 extends over 13 amino acids. Germline loops: CDR1 SGHTA, CDR2 FQGTGA.